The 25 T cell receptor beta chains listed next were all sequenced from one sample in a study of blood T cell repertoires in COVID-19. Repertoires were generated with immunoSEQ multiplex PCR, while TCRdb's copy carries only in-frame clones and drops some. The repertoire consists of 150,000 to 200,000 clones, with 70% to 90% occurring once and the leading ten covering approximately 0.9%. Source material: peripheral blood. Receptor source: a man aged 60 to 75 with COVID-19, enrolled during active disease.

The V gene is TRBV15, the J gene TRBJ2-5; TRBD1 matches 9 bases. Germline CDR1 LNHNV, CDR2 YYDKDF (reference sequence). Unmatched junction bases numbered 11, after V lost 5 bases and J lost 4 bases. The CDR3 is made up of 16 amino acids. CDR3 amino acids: CATSRPGTGTRETQYF. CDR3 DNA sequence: TGTGCCACCAGCCGACCCGGGACAGGGACCCGAGAGACCCAGTACTTC.

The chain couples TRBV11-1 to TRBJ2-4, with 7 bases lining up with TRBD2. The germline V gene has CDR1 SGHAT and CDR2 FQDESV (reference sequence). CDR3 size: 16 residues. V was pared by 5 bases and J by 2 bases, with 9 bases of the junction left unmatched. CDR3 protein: CASSRGAGVSKNIQYF. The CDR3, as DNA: TGTGCCAGCAGCCGGGGCGCGGGAGTATCCAAAAACATTCAGTACTTC.

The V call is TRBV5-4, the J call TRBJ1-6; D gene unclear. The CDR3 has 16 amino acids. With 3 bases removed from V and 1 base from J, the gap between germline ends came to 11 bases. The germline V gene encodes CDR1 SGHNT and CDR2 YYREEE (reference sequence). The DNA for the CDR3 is TGTGCCAGCAGCTCTGACCCGGGATCCTATAATTCACCCCTCCACTTT. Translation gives CASSSDPGSYNSPLHF.

CDR3 sequence reads: CASSSSGDGYTF. CDR3 bases: TGTGCCAGCAGTAGCTCAGGGGATGGCTACACCTTC. The rearrangement joins TRBV6-5 to TRBJ1-2; weak D call: TRBD1 (6 bases). The CDR3 extends over 12 amino acids. V shed 5 bases and J shed 6 bases, with 10 bases lying between them. Germline V gene data show CDR1 as MNHEY and CDR2 as SVGAGI.

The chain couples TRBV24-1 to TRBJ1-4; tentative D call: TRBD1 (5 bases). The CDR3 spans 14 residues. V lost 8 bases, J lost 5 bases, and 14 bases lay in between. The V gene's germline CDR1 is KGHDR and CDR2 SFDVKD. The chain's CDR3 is CATTQDSGNEKLFF. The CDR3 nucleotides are TGTGCCACCACCCAAGACAGCGGGAATGAAAAACTGTTTTTT.

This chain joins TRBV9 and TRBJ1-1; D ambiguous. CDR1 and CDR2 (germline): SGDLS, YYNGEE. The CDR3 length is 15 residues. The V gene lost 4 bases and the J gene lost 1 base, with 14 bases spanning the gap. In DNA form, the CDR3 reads TGTGCCAGCAGCCGGAGCTCGTCAGCGAACACTGAAGCTTTCTTT. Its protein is CASSRSSSANTEAFF.

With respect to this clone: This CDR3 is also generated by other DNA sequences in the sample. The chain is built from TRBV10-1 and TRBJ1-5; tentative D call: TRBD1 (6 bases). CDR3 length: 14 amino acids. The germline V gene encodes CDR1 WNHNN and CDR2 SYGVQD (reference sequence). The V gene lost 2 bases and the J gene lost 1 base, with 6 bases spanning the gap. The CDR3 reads CASSEGQSNQPQHF. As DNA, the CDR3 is TGCGCCAGCAGTGAGGGACAGAGCAATCAGCCCCAGCATTTT.

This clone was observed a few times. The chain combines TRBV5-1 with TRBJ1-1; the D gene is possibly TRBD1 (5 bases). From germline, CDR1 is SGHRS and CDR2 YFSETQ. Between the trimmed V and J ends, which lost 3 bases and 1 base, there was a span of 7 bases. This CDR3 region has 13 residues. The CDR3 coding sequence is TGCGCCAGCAGCTCCCAGGGGAACACTGAAGCTTTCTTT. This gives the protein CASSSQGNTEAFF.

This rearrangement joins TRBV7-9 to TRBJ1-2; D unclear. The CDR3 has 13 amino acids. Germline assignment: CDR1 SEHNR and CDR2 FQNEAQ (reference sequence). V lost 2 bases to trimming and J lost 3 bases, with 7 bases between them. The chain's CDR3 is CASSLKPDYGYTF. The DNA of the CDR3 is TGTGCCAGCAGCTTAAAGCCCGACTATGGCTACACCTTC.

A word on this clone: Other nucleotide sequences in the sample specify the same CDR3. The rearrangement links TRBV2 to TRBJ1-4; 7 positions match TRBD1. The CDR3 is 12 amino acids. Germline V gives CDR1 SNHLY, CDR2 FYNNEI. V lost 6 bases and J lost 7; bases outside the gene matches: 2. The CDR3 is CASRRQGEKLFF. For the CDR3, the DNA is TGTGCCAGCAGACGACAGGGTGAAAAACTGTTTTTT. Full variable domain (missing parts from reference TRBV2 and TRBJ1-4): EPEVTQTPSHQVTQMGQEVILRCVPISNHLYFYWYRQILGQKVEFLVSFYNNEISEKSEIFDDQFSVERPDGSNFTLKIRSTKLEDSAMYFCASRRQGEKLFFGSGTQLSVL.

For the CDR3, the DNA is TGTGCCAGCAGCTTAGAAGCCTCTGAAGCTTTCTTT. This translates into CASSLEASEAFF. V is TRBV11-2 and J is TRBJ1-1; D gene unclear. This CDR3 spans 12 amino acids. V gave up 0 bases and J gave up 6 bases, with 5 bases separating them. The germline V gene has CDR1 SGHAT and CDR2 FQNNGV. Complete variable domain (other parts from reference TRBV11-2 and TRBJ1-1): EAGVAQSPRYKIIEKRQSVAFWCNPISGHATLYWYQQILGQGPKLLIQFQNNGVVDDSQLPKDRFSAERLKGVDSTLKIQPAKLEDSAVYLCASSLEASEAFFGQGTRLTVV.

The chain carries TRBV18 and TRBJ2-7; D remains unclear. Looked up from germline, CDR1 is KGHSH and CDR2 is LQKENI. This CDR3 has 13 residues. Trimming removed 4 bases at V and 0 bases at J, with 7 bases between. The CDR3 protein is CASSLWASYEQYF. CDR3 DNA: TGTGCCAGCTCACTTTGGGCCTCCTACGAGCAGTACTTC.

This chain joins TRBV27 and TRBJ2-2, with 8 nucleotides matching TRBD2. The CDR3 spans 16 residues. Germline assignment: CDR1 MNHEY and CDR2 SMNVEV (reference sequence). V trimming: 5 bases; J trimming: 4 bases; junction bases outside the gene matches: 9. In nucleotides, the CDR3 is TGTGCCAGCAGTCCTCGGGCTAGCGGGCCCACCGGGGAGCTGTTTTTT. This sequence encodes CASSPRASGPTGELFF.

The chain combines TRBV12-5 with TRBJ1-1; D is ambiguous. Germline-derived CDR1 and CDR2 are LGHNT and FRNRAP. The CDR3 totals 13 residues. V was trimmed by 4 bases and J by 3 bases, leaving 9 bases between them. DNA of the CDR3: TGTGCTAGTGGTTCCGCCTACTACACTGAAGCTTTCTTT. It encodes CASGSAYYTEAFF.

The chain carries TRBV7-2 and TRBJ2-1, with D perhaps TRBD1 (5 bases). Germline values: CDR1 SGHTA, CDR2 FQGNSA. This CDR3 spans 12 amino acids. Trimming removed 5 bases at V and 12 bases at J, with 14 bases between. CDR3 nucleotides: TGTGCCAGCAGCCGCCAGGGAATCGGGCAGTTCTTC. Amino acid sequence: CASSRQGIGQFF.

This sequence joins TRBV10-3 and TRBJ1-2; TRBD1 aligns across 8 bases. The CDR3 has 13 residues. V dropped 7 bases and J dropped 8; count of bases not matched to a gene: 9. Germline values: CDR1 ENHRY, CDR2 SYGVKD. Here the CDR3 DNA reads TGTGCCATCACCCCTAGGACAGGGTCCGGCTACACCTTC. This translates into CAITPRTGSGYTF.

Here the CDR3 DNA reads TGTGCCAGCAGTTTCCCGGGACAGGGGGAACTAGCGGAGACGGGGGAGCAGTTCTTC. This gives the protein CASSFPGQGELAETGEQFF. The chain links TRBV7-6 to TRBJ2-1; 11 bases are a match to TRBD1. Germline V lookup: CDR1 SGHVS, CDR2 FNYEAQ. Trimming removed 6 bases from V and 10 bases from J; junction bases left unmatched: 23. The CDR3 loop spans 19 amino acids.

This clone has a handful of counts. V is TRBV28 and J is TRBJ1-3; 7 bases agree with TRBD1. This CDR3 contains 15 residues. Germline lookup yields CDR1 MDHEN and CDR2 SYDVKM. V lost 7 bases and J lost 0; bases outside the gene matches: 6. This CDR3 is CASTSGTVSGNTIYF. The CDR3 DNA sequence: TGTGCCAGCACTTCTGGGACAGTCTCTGGAAACACCATATATTTT. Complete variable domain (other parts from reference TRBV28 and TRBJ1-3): DVKVTQSSRYLVKRTGEKVFLECVQDMDHENMFWYRQDPGLGLRLIYFSYDVKMKEKGDIPEGYSVSREKKERFSLILESASTNQTSMYLCASTSGTVSGNTIYFGEGSWLTVV.

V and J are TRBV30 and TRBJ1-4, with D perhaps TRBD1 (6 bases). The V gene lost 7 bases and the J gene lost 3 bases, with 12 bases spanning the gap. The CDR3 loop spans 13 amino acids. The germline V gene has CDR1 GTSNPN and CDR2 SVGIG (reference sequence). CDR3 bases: TGTGCCTACTCCGGGACACCTAATGAAAAACTGTTTTTT. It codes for CAYSGTPNEKLFF.

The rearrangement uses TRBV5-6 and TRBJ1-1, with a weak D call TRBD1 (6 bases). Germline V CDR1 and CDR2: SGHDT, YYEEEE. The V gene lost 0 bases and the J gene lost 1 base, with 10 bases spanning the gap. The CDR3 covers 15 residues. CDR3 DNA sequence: TGTGCCAGCAGCTTGGGACAGGTAAAGAACACTGAAGCTTTCTTT. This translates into CASSLGQVKNTEAFF.

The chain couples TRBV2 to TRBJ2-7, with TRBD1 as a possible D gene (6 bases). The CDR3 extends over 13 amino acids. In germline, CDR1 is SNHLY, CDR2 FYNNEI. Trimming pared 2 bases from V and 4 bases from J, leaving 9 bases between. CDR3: CASSEYRAYEQYF. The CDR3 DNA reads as TGTGCCAGCAGTGAATACAGGGCGTACGAGCAGTACTTC.

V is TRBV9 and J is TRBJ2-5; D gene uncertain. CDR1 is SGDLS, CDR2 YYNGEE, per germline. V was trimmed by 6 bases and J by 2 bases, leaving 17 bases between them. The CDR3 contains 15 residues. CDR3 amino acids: CASTTTTLAQETQYF. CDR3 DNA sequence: TGTGCCAGCACTACAACTACCCTGGCACAAGAGACCCAGTACTTC.

This CDR3 is CASSRDTLNTEAFF. The CDR3 DNA reads TGTGCCAGCAGCCGAGACACCTTGAACACTGAAGCTTTCTTT. V and J are TRBV5-5 and TRBJ1-1, with unresolved D. V was pared by 4 bases and J by 0 bases, with 10 bases between. The CDR3 totals 14 residues. Germline CDR1 is SGHKS and CDR2 is YYEKEE (reference sequence).

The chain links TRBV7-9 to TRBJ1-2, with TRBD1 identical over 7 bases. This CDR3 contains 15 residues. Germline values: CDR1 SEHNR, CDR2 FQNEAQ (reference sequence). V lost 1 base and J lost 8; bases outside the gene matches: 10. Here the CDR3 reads CASSLGEDRQGGYTF. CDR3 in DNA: TGTGCCAGCAGCTTAGGTGAGGACAGGCAGGGAGGCTACACCTTC. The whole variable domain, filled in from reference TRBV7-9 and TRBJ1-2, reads DTGVSQNPRHKITKRGQNVTFRCDPISEHNRLYWYRQTLGQGPEFLTYFQNEAQLEKSRLLSDRFSAERPKGSFSTLEIQRTEQGDSAMYLCASSLGEDRQGGYTFGSGTRLTVV.

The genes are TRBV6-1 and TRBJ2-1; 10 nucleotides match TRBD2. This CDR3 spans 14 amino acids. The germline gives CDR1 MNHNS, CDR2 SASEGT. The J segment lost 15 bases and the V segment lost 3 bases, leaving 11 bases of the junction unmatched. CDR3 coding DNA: TGTGCCAGCAGTGACAGTCTAGCGGGAGCGATTGGGTTCTTC. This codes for CASSDSLAGAIGFF.